Each of the 14 T cell receptor beta chains below was sequenced from the same sample in a study of technical replicates of blood from a handful of donors. The method was immunoSEQ multiplex PCR; TCRdb's version includes in-frame clones alone and lacks a portion of them. The sample lists 55,000 to 75,000 clones; approximately 94% were seen once. Material for sequencing was PBMCs. These receptors were obtained from a human donor in good health. Some clones in this sample may be carry-over from other donors' samples.

This chain connects TRBV4-2 to TRBJ1-5, with TRBD1 matching 7 bases. CDR3 size: 17 residues. Germline loops: CDR1 LGHNA, CDR2 YNFKEQ. The junction had 7 bases not matched to a gene; V was cut back by 1 base and J by 1 base. As DNA, the CDR3 is TGTGCCAGCAGCCAAGTCGAGGGGGCTATAAGCAATCAGCCCCAGCATTTT. This sequence encodes CASSQVEGAISNQPQHF.

The genes are TRBV11-3 and TRBJ2-7, with a weak D call TRBD1 (7 bases). CDR3 size: 13 residues. With 5 bases removed from V and 5 bases from J, the gap between germline ends came to 13 bases. Germline values: CDR1 SGHNT, CDR2 YENEEA. CDR3 amino acids: CASSLGQRDEQYF. The CDR3 DNA follows: TGTGCCAGCAGCCTGGGACAGCGGGACGAGCAGTACTTC.

The V gene is TRBV25-1, the J gene TRBJ2-7, with D perhaps TRBD2 (5 bases). Germline CDR1 is MGHDK and CDR2 is SYGVNS. This CDR3 spans 14 amino acids. Deletions cut 8 bases from V and 6 bases from J, with 20 bases between. CDR3 bases: TGTGCCAGCCCGAACGGTCTAGCAGTTGGCGAGCAGTACTTC. This sequence encodes CASPNGLAVGEQYF.

The chain links TRBV10-3 to TRBJ1-2; D perhaps matches TRBD1 (5 bases). The CDR3 consists of 15 residues. Per germline, CDR1 ENHRY and CDR2 SYGVKD. The V end was cut by 3 bases, the J end by 4 bases, with 15 bases between. The chain's CDR3 is CAISDYGGESYGYTF. The CDR3 region has the DNA TGTGCCATCAGTGACTATGGGGGGGAAAGCTATGGCTACACCTTC.

The chain has TRBV6-4 and TRBJ2-1; the match to TRBD2 covers 8 bases. CDR3 size: 15 residues. J gave up 5 bases and V 5 bases, and 8 bases lay outside the gene matches. The V gene's germline CDR1 is MRHNA and CDR2 SNTAGT. CDR3 bases: TGTGCCAGCAGTCCCGATAGCGGGAACCACAATGAGCAGTTCTTC. This codes for CASSPDSGNHNEQFF.

This chain joins TRBV11-2 and TRBJ2-1, with TRBD2 as a possible D gene (7 bases). Trimming removed 5 bases at V and 7 bases at J, with 15 bases between. Germline CDR1 SGHAT, CDR2 FQNNGV. This CDR3 is 14 amino acids long. CDR3 DNA sequence: TGTGCCAGCAGCCAAGGGGGGGCTCGGAATGAGCAGTTCTTC. It translates to CASSQGGARNEQFF. Drawing the rest from reference TRBV11-2 and TRBJ2-1, the complete variable domain is EAGVAQSPRYKIIEKRQSVAFWCNPISGHATLYWYQQILGQGPKLLIQFQNNGVVDDSQLPKDRFSAERLKGVDSTLKIQPAKLEDSAVYLCASSQGGARNEQFFGPGTRLTVL.

The rearrangement uses TRBV5-6 and TRBJ1-3; D remains unclear. The CDR3 has 15 residues. Between the trimmed V and J ends, which lost 4 bases and 4 bases, there was a span of 15 bases. Germline assignment: CDR1 SGHDT and CDR2 YYEEEE. CDR3 sequence: CASSPSKAGGNTIYF. CDR3 sequence (DNA): TGTGCCAGCAGCCCCTCGAAGGCGGGGGGAAACACCATATATTTT.

This chain connects TRBV18 to TRBJ2-7; no firm D call. The length of the CDR3 is 13 residues. V gave up 4 bases and J gave up 7 bases, with 14 bases separating them. Germline V CDR1 and CDR2: KGHSH, LQKENI. The CDR3 region has the DNA TGTGCCAGCTCACGTGCCCCTACAGATGAGCAGTACTTC. Translated, it gives CASSRAPTDEQYF.

The chain joins TRBV2 to TRBJ1-6; no reliable D call. The V gene lost 7 bases and the J gene lost 12 bases, with 10 bases spanning the gap. The CDR3 is 11 amino acids. Germline V gene data show CDR1 as SNHLY and CDR2 as FYNNEI. This chain's CDR3 is CASTSLRPLHF. CDR3 bases: TGTGCCAGCACCTCCCTACGACCCCTCCACTTT.

The rearrangement links TRBV5-1 to TRBJ2-7, with TRBD1 as a possible D gene (6 bases). This CDR3 has 16 residues. The V end was cut by 0 bases, the J end by 0 bases, with 13 bases between. Germline assignment: CDR1 SGHRS and CDR2 YFSETQ. The DNA for the CDR3 is TGCGCCAGCAGCTTGGGTACAGGGTTGAGCTCCTACGAGCAGTACTTC. This encodes CASSLGTGLSSYEQYF.

The chain has TRBV27 and TRBJ1-2, with 8 positions matching TRBD1. The CDR3 runs to 16 residues. In germline, CDR1 is MNHEY, CDR2 SMNVEV (reference sequence). V trimming: 6 bases; J trimming: 5 bases; junction bases outside the gene matches: 14. CDR3 residues: CASSPKLETGAYGYTF. The DNA of the CDR3 is TGTGCCAGCAGCCCCAAACTCGAGACAGGGGCATATGGCTACACCTTC.

The chain has TRBV19 and TRBJ2-7, with D perhaps matching TRBD2 (7 bases). This CDR3 spans 16 amino acids. Trimming removed 5 bases from V and 5 bases from J, with 22 bases in between. The germline V gene has CDR1 LNHDA and CDR2 SQIVND (reference sequence). CDR3 nucleotide sequence: TGTGCCAGTAGTCTCCGCGGGGGCCAACCCCTGAACGAGCAGTACTTC. Translating gives CASSLRGGQPLNEQYF.

V is TRBV2 and J is TRBJ1-1, with D unclear. Germline CDR1 and CDR2: SNHLY and FYNNEI. This CDR3 has 14 amino acids. The V and J ends lost 2 bases and 4 bases respectively, with 11 bases between them. The CDR3 is CASSELGGSTEAFF. CDR3 bases: TGTGCCAGCAGTGAATTGGGAGGGAGCACTGAAGCTTTCTTT.

The chain's CDR3 is CSARSGFEQFF. CDR3 coding DNA: TGCAGTGCTAGAAGCGGTTTCGAGCAGTTCTTC. The V call is TRBV20-1, the J call TRBJ2-1, with D perhaps TRBD2 (5 bases). This CDR3 is 11 amino acids long. The ends were cut back, 2 bases at V and 10 bases at J, with 9 bases in the middle. CDR1 DFQATT and CDR2 SNEGSKA come from the germline V gene (reference sequence).